This is a list of T cell receptor beta chains from one sample in a study of T cells expressing NK-cell markers. For each CDR3 protein, TCRdb gives one entry from its re-call of the 5' RACE reads, without DNA. The listing contains 400,000 to 500,000 distinct CDR3 sequences. The sequencing input was blood T cells: a sorted CD56 or NKG2C T cell subset, CD4+ or CD8+ T cells, or bulk PBMC T cells (not recorded which). Receptors were obtained from a woman aged 18 to 75 in good health. Both conserved end residues are part of each CDR3.

v_call: TRBV12-3/TRBV12-4
j_call: TRBJ1-4
cdr3_aa: CASHGQNNEKLFF

v_call: TRBV20-1
j_call: TRBJ2-7
cdr3_aa: CSARGGESSLEQYF

v_call: TRBV5-6
j_call: TRBJ2-3
cdr3_aa: CASPRAGLTSTDTQYF

v_call: TRBV14
j_call: TRBJ1-4
cdr3_aa: CASSQKAGNYEKLFF

v_call: TRBV20-1
j_call: TRBJ1-1
cdr3_aa: CSARRDSSNTEAFF

v_call: TRBV5-1
j_call: TRBJ2-2
cdr3_aa: CASSPTGINTGELFF

v_call: TRBV6-1
j_call: TRBJ2-3
cdr3_aa: CASRPLGPTDTQYF

v_call: TRBV7-2
j_call: TRBJ1-1
cdr3_aa: CASSNGGATEAFF

v_call: TRBV20-1
j_call: TRBJ2-3
cdr3_aa: CSARDIASGDTDTQYF

v_call: TRBV24-1
j_call: TRBJ2-3
cdr3_aa: CATEAPREGDTQYF

v_call: TRBV24-1
j_call: TRBJ2-7
cdr3_aa: CATSDSRTSGSIYEQYF

v_call: TRBV9
j_call: TRBJ1-5
cdr3_aa: CASSVSGTPNQPQHF

v_call: TRBV6-5
j_call: TRBJ1-1
cdr3_aa: CASSYKGTYTEAFF

v_call: TRBV4-3
j_call: TRBJ1-4
cdr3_aa: CASSQDLGGTNEKLFF

v_call: TRBV20-1
j_call: TRBJ2-7
cdr3_aa: CSARTRGTTYEQYF

v_call: TRBV5-6
j_call: TRBJ2-1
cdr3_aa: CASSLQVRESYNEQFF

v_call: TRBV5-1
j_call: TRBJ2-1
cdr3_aa: CASSRSGNEQFF

v_call: TRBV7-7
j_call: TRBJ2-2
cdr3_aa: CASSPTRTSGRLGELFF

v_call: TRBV7-9
j_call: TRBJ2-7
cdr3_aa: CASSLDVNGYYEQYF

v_call: TRBV27
j_call: TRBJ2-3
cdr3_aa: CASSFKLAGVGADTQYF

v_call: TRBV4-3
j_call: TRBJ2-5
cdr3_aa: CASSQDRGNLQETQYF

v_call: TRBV20-1
j_call: TRBJ2-5
cdr3_aa: CSARFKETQYF

v_call: TRBV16
j_call: TRBJ2-7
cdr3_aa: CASSQRRTANEQYF

v_call: TRBV29-1
j_call: TRBJ2-6
cdr3_aa: CSVRGSSGANVLTF

v_call: TRBV28
j_call: TRBJ2-2
cdr3_aa: CASSPIAGGRAGELFF

v_call: TRBV6-2/TRBV6-3
j_call: TRBJ2-5
cdr3_aa: CASSYSMVKSGGQETQYF

v_call: TRBV5-1
j_call: TRBJ2-1
cdr3_aa: CASSLERTGSNEQFF

v_call: TRBV30
j_call: TRBJ2-7
cdr3_aa: CAWSLGVAYEQYF

v_call: TRBV6-5
j_call: TRBJ2-5
cdr3_aa: CASRTGEETQYF

v_call: TRBV4-1
j_call: TRBJ1-1
cdr3_aa: CASSQDRAGGRTEAFF

v_call: TRBV7-3
j_call: TRBJ1-2
cdr3_aa: CASSPSDKDYGYTF

v_call: TRBV5-1
j_call: TRBJ1-2
cdr3_aa: CASSPGLIYGYTF

v_call: TRBV24-1
j_call: TRBJ2-3
cdr3_aa: CATSGAGGADTQYF

v_call: TRBV20-1
j_call: TRBJ2-5
cdr3_aa: CSASPMRVLGTETQYF

v_call: TRBV20-1
j_call: TRBJ1-4
cdr3_aa: CSARDPAGGRTNEKLFF

v_call: TRBV12-3/TRBV12-4
j_call: TRBJ2-2
cdr3_aa: CASTLTSGRVVSTGELFF

v_call: TRBV4-3
j_call: TRBJ1-4
cdr3_aa: CASSQTGTRLFF

v_call: TRBV24-1
j_call: TRBJ2-3
cdr3_aa: CATSDGTGVSTDTQYF

v_call: TRBV27
j_call: TRBJ2-3
cdr3_aa: CASSQMGLAGVVDTQYF

v_call: TRBV29-1
j_call: TRBJ1-2
cdr3_aa: CSVDTGISFNYGYTF

v_call: TRBV7-2
j_call: TRBJ2-3
cdr3_aa: CASSSGQGGDTQYF

v_call: TRBV7-2
j_call: TRBJ2-2
cdr3_aa: CASRILAGKNTGELFF

v_call: TRBV20-1
j_call: TRBJ2-5
cdr3_aa: CSAPAPGGYSQETQYF